Listed here are 29 T cell receptor beta chains from one sample, sequenced in a study of read filtering for tumor transcriptome and immune sequencing. Molecular barcoded adaptors covering alpha/delta and beta/gamma chains were used on approximately 400 ng RNA. TCRdb re-derived calls from the reads in MiXCR, one entry per CDR3 protein. The sample has 60,000 to 75,000 distinct CDR3 sequences, around a fifth seen once. The sequenced sample consisted of a population of CD138-negative cells sorted from bone marrow. All receptors come from a donor over 35 with multiple myeloma.

This clonotype came up many times. V is TRBV7-2 and J is TRBJ2-3, with 12 bases aligning to TRBD2. V was pared by 4 bases and J by 5 bases, with 4 bases of the junction left unmatched. CDR1 and CDR2 (germline): SGHTA, FQGNSA. The CDR3 runs 15 residues. The CDR3 sequence is CASSSSGGALDTQYF. The CDR3 bases are TGTGCCAGCAGCTCTAGCGGGGGGGCCTTAGATACGCAGTATTTT. Filled out from reference TRBV7-2 and TRBJ2-3, the complete variable domain reads GAGVSQSPSNKVTEKGKDVELRCDPISGHTALYWYRQSLGQGLEFLIYFQGNSAPDKSGLPSDRFSAERTGGSVSTLTIQRTQQEDSAVYLCASSSSGGALDTQYFGPGTRLTVL.

This clonotype was recorded many times. The chain has TRBV7-9 and TRBJ2-7; 11 nucleotides match TRBD2. With V trimmed by 3 bases and J by 5 bases, 3 bases remained unmatched. This CDR3 contains 14 residues. Germline V gene data show CDR1 as SEHNR and CDR2 as FQNEAQ (reference sequence). CDR3 DNA: TGTGCCAGCAGCTTGTCTAGCGGGAGGAACGAGCAGTACTTC. Translating gives CASSLSSGRNEQYF.

This clonotype was recorded at least ten times. CDR3 coding DNA: TGTGCCAGTAGTATCTATCCCGGGGCAGGGGAGAAGCCCCAGCATTTT. This translates into CASSIYPGAGEKPQHF. This sequence joins TRBV19 and TRBJ1-5, with D perhaps matching TRBD1 (6 bases). The CDR3 totals 16 residues. Germline CDR1 reads LNHDA; CDR2 reads SQIVND (reference sequence). The V end lost 3 bases, the J end lost 8 bases, and 20 bases lay between the germline ends.

Turning to this clonotype: A far bigger clonotype differs at one base, so this is likely a read error. This rearrangement joins TRBV20-1 to TRBJ1-4; tentative D call: TRBD1 (5 bases). This CDR3 has 14 residues. Germline CDR1 DFQATT, CDR2 SNEGSKA (reference sequence). Here the CDR3 reads CSARGLAGDDTRYF. CDR3 sequence (DNA): TGCAGTGCCAGAGGGCTAGCGGGGGACGATACGCGGTATTTT.

This clonotype occurred many times. The rearrangement uses TRBV5-6 and TRBJ2-1; maybe TRBD2 (5 bases). This CDR3 region has 14 residues. CDR1 is SGHDT, CDR2 YYEEEE, per germline. V was shortened by 3 bases and J by 6 bases, with 13 bases between the two germline ends. In DNA form, the CDR3 reads TGTGCCAGCAGCTCGGAACTAGTTCCCAATGAGCAGTTCTTC. Encoded protein: CASSSELVPNEQFF.

There are many counts of this clonotype. The V gene is TRBV18, the J gene TRBJ2-5; D not certain. Germline V gives CDR1 KGHSH, CDR2 LQKENI. The length of the CDR3 is 13 residues. Trimming removed 3 bases at V and 4 bases at J, with 9 bases between. The CDR3 reads CASSPLASETQYF. The CDR3 nucleotides are TGTGCCAGCTCACCGTTGGCTTCAGAGACCCAGTACTTC.

This clonotype was found many times. The chain combines TRBV20-1 with TRBJ2-4; D gene uncertain. This CDR3 comprises 15 residues. The V end lost 6 bases, the J end lost 2 bases, and 17 bases lay between the germline ends. CDR1 DFQATT and CDR2 SNEGSKA come from the germline V gene (reference sequence). The CDR3 region is CSATFHSGPKNIQYF. For the CDR3, the DNA is TGCAGTGCCACCTTCCACTCCGGGCCCAAAAACATTCAGTACTTC.

For this clonotype: A much larger clone differs from this one at a single base, so this may be a read error. The chain links TRBV5-1 to TRBJ2-7; 7 positions agree with TRBD1. Germline CDR1 and CDR2: SGHRS and YFSETQ. J gave up 9 bases and V 0 bases, and 15 bases lay outside the gene matches. The CDR3 has 16 amino acids. CDR3 protein: CASSLGPGTDFDGQYF. CDR3 sequence (DNA): TGCGCCAGCAGCTTGGGCCCAGGGACAGATTTTGACGGGCAGTACTTC.

The chain carries TRBV28 and TRBJ1-5, with 9 bases identical to TRBD1. The germline gives CDR1 MDHEN, CDR2 SYDVKM. V was pared by 2 bases and J by 1 base, with 3 bases of the junction left unmatched. This CDR3 spans 16 amino acids. CDR3 region: CASSLTTGGSNQPQHF. CDR3 coding DNA: TGTGCCAGCAGTTTAACGACAGGGGGGAGCAATCAGCCCCAGCATTTT.

This clonotype was seen many times. The chain is built from TRBV27 and TRBJ2-7; D may be TRBD2 (6 bases). The CDR3 extends over 14 amino acids. V dropped 5 bases and J dropped 5 bases, with 16 bases sitting between them. Germline CDR1 and CDR2: MNHEY and SMNVEV (reference sequence). The CDR3 coding sequence is TGTGCCAGCAGTCTCAAGCCTAGGGAGGACGAGCAGTACTTC. Its protein is CASSLKPREDEQYF.

Worth noting for this clonotype: It is likely a read error: a sequence one base away is far more abundant. The genes are TRBV7-6 and TRBJ2-3, with D hard to call. This CDR3 is built from 13 residues. Germline CDR1 reads SGHVS; CDR2 reads FNYEAQ. The CDR3 loop reads CASGLVSTDTQYF. The CDR3, as DNA: TGTGCCAGCGGCTTAGTAAGCACAGATACGCAGTATTTT.

This clonotype occurred many times. This chain links TRBV20-1 with TRBJ2-2; D possibly corresponds to TRBD1 (6 bases). V lost 5 bases, J lost 1 base, and 17 bases lay in between. This CDR3 contains 16 residues. CDR1 DFQATT and CDR2 SNEGSKA come from the germline V gene (reference sequence). This CDR3 reads CSADPQGVRNTGELFF. DNA for the CDR3: TGCAGTGCTGATCCACAGGGAGTTCGGAACACCGGGGAGCTGTTTTTT.

Turning to this clonotype: A much larger clonotype is one base distant, so this may be a read error. This chain uses TRBV7-2 with TRBJ2-3, with 7 bases fitting TRBD2. Germline assignment: CDR1 SGHTA and CDR2 FQGNSA. The CDR3 sequence is 15 residues long. CDR3: CASSLGLADTDAQYF. CDR3 sequence (DNA): TGTGCCAGCAGCTTAGGACTAGCAGACACAGATGCGCAGTATTTT. The variable domain in full, with the rest retrieved from reference TRBV7-2 and TRBJ2-3, is GAGVSQSPSNKVTEKGKDVELRCDPISGHTALYWYRQSLGQGLEFLIYFQGNSAPDKSGLPSDRFSAERTGGSVSTLTIQRTQQEDSAVYLCASSLGLADTDAQYFGPGTRLTVL.

V is TRBV5-1 and J is TRBJ2-5; D gene uncertain. Germline V gives CDR1 SGHRS, CDR2 YFSETQ. The CDR3 has 14 residues. V lost 2 bases and J lost 2, with 10 bases in between. The CDR3 loop is CASSLRQDQETQYF. The CDR3 DNA reads TGCGCCAGCAGCTTAAGACAAGATCAAGAGACCCAGTACTTC.

This clonotype was recorded many times. The chain is built from TRBV5-1 and TRBJ2-3, with 8 bases that match TRBD2. After removal of 4 bases from V and 1 base from J, the junction contained 8 bases not matched to a gene. CDR3 size: 16 residues. CDR1 is SGHRS, CDR2 YFSETQ, per germline. In nucleotides, the CDR3 is TGCGCCAGCAGCCCGGCGGGAGGTTTAGGCACAGATACGCAGTATTTT. The encoded protein is CASSPAGGLGTDTQYF.

The table lists this clonotype with a count of one. This may come from a read error, since a much larger clone is one base off. This rearrangement joins TRBV5-1 to TRBJ2-5; the D gene is possibly TRBD2 (6 bases). In germline, CDR1 is SGHRS, CDR2 YFSETQ. V was cut by 0 bases and J by 7 bases, with 13 bases left in between. CDR3 length: 14 amino acids. CDR3 residues: CASSLAIEGGTQYF. The CDR3 DNA sequence: TGCGCCAGCAGCTTGGCGATAGAGGGAGGGACCCAGTACTTC.

Ten or more counts support this clonotype. CDR3 sequence reads: CATSDFPDRVETQYF. In nucleotides, the CDR3 is TGTGCCACCAGTGATTTCCCCGACAGGGTAGAGACCCAGTACTTC. The rearrangement links TRBV24-1 to TRBJ2-5; 7 bases match TRBD1. The ends lost 1 base at V and 4 bases at J; junction bases unmatched: 5. The germline CDR1 and CDR2 sequences are KGHDR and SFDVKD. The CDR3 has 15 residues.

At least ten counts were recorded for this clonotype. This chain links TRBV10-3 with TRBJ2-3, with 7 bases that match TRBD1. The trim removed 6 bases at V and 1 base at J, leaving 4 bases unmatched. Germline V lookup: CDR1 ENHRY, CDR2 SYGVKD. There are 14 residues in the CDR3. For the CDR3, the DNA is TGTGCCATCAGGAGGGGGCTGGGCACAGATACGCAGTATTTT. It is translated as CAIRRGLGTDTQYF.

There are many counts of this clonotype. The genes are TRBV7-2 and TRBJ2-5; tentative D call: TRBD2 (6 bases). Trimming stripped 1 base from V and 5 bases from J, with 14 bases between. Germline CDR1 and CDR2: SGHTA and FQGNSA. The CDR3 spans 15 residues. CDR3 DNA sequence: TGTGCCAGCAGCTTAGTTAGCGGAGGAGGCGAGACCCAGTACTTC. It yields the protein CASSLVSGGGETQYF.

As to this clonotype: A read error may be the cause here, since a much bigger clone is one base away. The V gene is TRBV15, the J gene TRBJ2-5, with a weak D call TRBD2 (6 bases). The germline gives CDR1 LNHNV, CDR2 YYDKDF (reference sequence). This CDR3 contains 14 residues. CDR3 bases: TGTGCCACCAGTCGGCGGGGAGACCAAGAGACCCAGCACTTC. Translated: CATSRRGDQETQHF.

This clonotype came up many times. The chain recombines TRBV7-2 with TRBJ2-7; D gene uncertain. In germline, CDR1 is SGHTA, CDR2 FQGNSA. The V end lost 4 bases, the J end lost 8 bases, and 12 bases lay between the germline ends. The CDR3 contains 12 residues. The CDR3: CASSSLTWQQYF. In DNA form, the CDR3 reads TGTGCCAGCAGCTCACTTACCTGGCAGCAGTACTTC.

The table lists this clonotype with many counts. The V and J genes are TRBV28 and TRBJ2-2; 11 positions match TRBD2. Looked up from germline, CDR1 is MDHEN and CDR2 is SYDVKM. The CDR3 spans 15 residues. The CDR3 reads CATLAGGTNTGELFF. Written as DNA, the CDR3 is TGTGCTACTCTAGCGGGAGGTACGAACACCGGGGAGCTGTTTTTT.

This clonotype was counted ten times or more. The chain employs TRBV6-5 and TRBJ2-2, with 8 bases lining up with TRBD1. Germline lookup yields CDR1 MNHEY and CDR2 SVGAGI. The CDR3 length is 13 residues. The V and J ends lost 5 bases and 7 bases, in that order; junction bases with no gene match: 3. The CDR3 DNA is TGTGCCAGCAGTGCGACAGGGGACGGGGAGCTGTTTTTT. Its protein is CASSATGDGELFF.

Ten or more counts support this clonotype. V is TRBV20-1 and J is TRBJ1-1; weak D call: TRBD1 (6 bases). CDR3 length equals 15 residues. Trimming stripped 1 base from V and 1 base from J, with 13 bases between. Germline loops: CDR1 DFQATT, CDR2 SNEGSKA (reference sequence). DNA for the CDR3: TGCAGTGCTAGAGGTGGGTTGGGACAGAACACTGAAGCTTTCTTT. It specifies CSARGGLGQNTEAFF.

The chain couples TRBV28 to TRBJ2-2; TRBD1 aligns across 7 bases. Germline CDR1 is MDHEN and CDR2 is SYDVKM. CDR3 size: 14 residues. The ends lost 6 bases at V and 8 bases at J; junction bases unmatched: 9. The CDR3 region has the DNA TGTGCCAGCAGCATTTGGGGGACAGTTGGGGAGCTGTTTTTT. Amino acid sequence: CASSIWGTVGELFF. Full variable domain (rest looked up from reference TRBV28 and TRBJ2-2): DVKVTQSSRYLVKRTGEKVFLECVQDMDHENMFWYRQDPGLGLRLIYFSYDVKMKEKGDIPEGYSVSREKKERFSLILESASTNQTSMYLCASSIWGTVGELFFGEGSRLTVL.

To note about this clonotype: A single base separates this from a much larger clone, so it may be a read error. This chain uses TRBV2 with TRBJ2-1; D perhaps matches TRBD1 (11 bases). The V end was cut by 8 bases, the J end by 6 bases, with 29 bases between. The CDR3 has 18 amino acids. Germline assignment: CDR1 SNHLY and CDR2 FYNNEI. In DNA, the CDR3 is TGTGCCAGCGCCAGGGACAGGGGGACTAGCGCCGGATCCAATGAGCAGTTCTTC. As protein: CASARDRGTSAGSNEQFF. Full variable domain (remainder filled in from reference TRBV2 and TRBJ2-1): EPEVTQTPSHQVTQMGQEVILRCVPISNHLYFYWYRQILGQKVEFLVSFYNNEISEKSEIFDDQFSVERPDGSNFTLKIRSTKLEDSAMYFCASARDRGTSAGSNEQFFGPGTRLTVL.

In this sample, this clonotype turned up a few times. One base away lies a much larger clone, so this may be a sequencing read error. The chain uses TRBV12-3 or TRBV12-4 and TRBJ2-1, with 7 positions matching TRBD2. The CDR3 consists of 13 residues. With 4 bases clipped from V and 8 bases from J, the junction kept 5 bases outside the gene matches. CDR3 sequence reads: CASSSGLLDEQFF. The CDR3, as DNA: TGTGCCAGCAGTTCGGGACTATTGGATGAGCAGTTCTTC.

This clonotype was recorded many times. The rearrangement links TRBV2 to TRBJ2-1; no reliable D call. The CDR3 sequence is 16 residues long. Trimming cost V 6 bases and J 0 bases, with 15 bases left between them. CDR1 SNHLY and CDR2 FYNNEI come from the germline V gene. The CDR3 DNA reads as TGTGCCAGCAGCAGACAAACCCTAAGCTCCTACAATGAGCAGTTCTTC. It codes for CASSRQTLSSYNEQFF. The entire variable domain, with the rest obtained from reference TRBV2 and TRBJ2-1, is as follows: EPEVTQTPSHQVTQMGQEVILRCVPISNHLYFYWYRQILGQKVEFLVSFYNNEISEKSEIFDDQFSVERPDGSNFTLKIRSTKLEDSAMYFCASSRQTLSSYNEQFFGPGTRLTVL.

This clonotype was seen once. J is TRBJ2-2 and V is TRBV7-3, with D perhaps matching TRBD1 (6 bases). The V gene lost 2 bases and the J gene lost 3 bases, with 13 bases spanning the gap. CDR3 size: 16 residues. Germline CDR1 reads SGHTA; CDR2 reads FQGTGA. The DNA for the CDR3 is TGTGCCAGCAGCTTACAGGGGCGCGGGCACACCGGGGAGCTGTTTTTT. Its translation: CASSLQGRGHTGELFF.